Listed here are 14 T cell receptor beta chains from one sample, sequenced in a study of identical twins. MiXCR was run by TCRdb on the 5' RACE reads, yielding one entry per CDR3 protein. The sample lists some 330,000 distinct CDR3 sequences, roughly 10% occurring once. The sample taken for sequencing was naive T cells sorted from blood. These TCRs come from a woman in her forties or fifties in good health.

This sequence joins TRBV27 and TRBJ2-5; possible D gene TRBD1, 5 bases. Germline CDR1 MNHEY, CDR2 SMNVEV (reference sequence). The CDR3 loop spans 13 amino acids. V lost 8 bases and J 5 bases, leaving 15 bases between the germline ends. CDR3 residues: CASPADRYETQYF. As DNA, the CDR3 is TGTGCCAGCCCGGCCGACAGATACGAGACCCAGTACTTC.

The sample holds many counts of this clonotype. The chain couples TRBV20-1 to TRBJ2-7, with TRBD2 identical over 7 bases. The CDR3 contains 16 residues. From germline, CDR1 is DFQATT and CDR2 SNEGSKA (reference sequence). With 0 bases clipped from V and 1 base from J, the junction kept 9 bases outside the gene matches. The CDR3 DNA reads as TGCAGTGCTAGAGATTTGCACCGGGAGGTGTCCTACGAGCAGTACTTC. It yields the protein CSARDLHREVSYEQYF.

The chain joins TRBV25-1 to TRBJ1-1, with D possibly matching TRBD1 (6 bases). From germline, CDR1 is MGHDK and CDR2 SYGVNS. V lost 3 bases and J lost 1, with 12 bases in between. The CDR3 is 15 residues long. This CDR3 reads CASSESGASNTEAFF. The CDR3 nucleotides read TGTGCCAGCAGTGAGTCAGGGGCGTCGAACACTGAAGCTTTCTTT. The full variable domain, rest sourced from reference TRBV25-1 and TRBJ1-1, is EADIYQTPRYLVIGTGKKITLECSQTMGHDKMYWYQQDPGMELHLIHYSYGVNSTEKGDLSSESTVSRIRTEHFPLTLESARPSHTSQYLCASSESGASNTEAFFGQGTRLTVV.

This clonotype came up a few times. An end of the junction differs from the germline gene, which may be a read error. The chain has TRBV7-7 and TRBJ2-2; 7 bases line up with TRBD1. CDR1 is SSHAT and CDR2 is FNYEAQ in the germline V gene (reference sequence). The CDR3 extends over 14 amino acids. CDR3 nucleotides: TGTGCTAGCAGCTCCGACAGGGTTATCGGGGAGCTGTTTTTT. Its translation is CASSSDRVIGELFF.

There are a few counts of this clonotype. The J gene is TRBJ2-1, the V gene TRBV5-4; 9 bases match TRBD1. The germline gives CDR1 SGHNT, CDR2 YYREEE (reference sequence). CDR3 size: 19 residues. The V segment lost 2 bases and the J segment 2 bases; nucleotides outside the gene matches: 14. CDR3 region: CASSFGTGFLLAAYNEQFF. CDR3 DNA sequence: TGTGCCAGCAGCTTCGGGACAGGGTTTCTGCTAGCGGCCTACAATGAGCAGTTCTTC.

This clonotype was detected ten times or more. The rearrangement joins TRBV5-1 to TRBJ2-1, with 11 positions matching TRBD2. This CDR3 is built from 16 residues. V shed 4 bases and J 4 bases; nucleotides not matched to a gene: 7. CDR1 and CDR2 (germline): SGHRS, YFSETQ. This CDR3 is CASSRSGTSGYNEQFF. CDR3 in DNA: TGCGCCAGCAGCAGAAGCGGGACTAGCGGTTACAATGAGCAGTTCTTC. The variable domain in full, with the rest retrieved from reference TRBV5-1 and TRBJ2-1, is KAGVTQTPRYLIKTRGQQVTLSCSPISGHRSVSWYQQTPGQGLQFLFEYFSETQRNKGNFPGRFSGRQFSNSRSEMNVSTLELGDSALYLCASSRSGTSGYNEQFFGPGTRLTVL.

This clonotype was observed many times. The chain's CDR3 is CSASPGSANTGELFF. CDR3 sequence (DNA): TGCAGTGCTAGTCCAGGAAGCGCGAACACCGGGGAGCTGTTTTTT. The chain joins TRBV20-1 to TRBJ2-2; D is unclear. Germline CDR1 DFQATT, CDR2 SNEGSKA (reference sequence). CDR3 size: 15 residues. V lost 3 bases and J lost 0, with 11 bases in between.

This clonotype was recorded many times. The chain employs TRBV12-3 or TRBV12-4 and TRBJ1-4; weak D call: TRBD1 (5 bases). The CDR3 runs to 15 residues. Trimming removed 4 bases from V and 6 bases from J, with 15 bases in between. The CDR3 DNA follows: TGTGCCAGCAGTTCCCCTGGGGGGACGGATGAAAAACTGTTTTTT. It yields the protein CASSSPGGTDEKLFF.

This clonotype was recorded many times. V and J are TRBV12-3 or TRBV12-4 and TRBJ2-7; D call uncertain. The CDR3 runs to 13 residues. V was clipped by 3 bases and J by 4 bases, with 10 bases between them. The CDR3 region is CASSFGPDYEQYV. The CDR3 nucleotides read TGTGCCAGCAGTTTTGGCCCGGATTACGAGCAGTACGTC.

This clonotype was counted ten times or more. J is TRBJ2-3 and V is TRBV7-9, with unresolved D. V was clipped by 1 base and J by 5 bases, with 10 bases between them. Germline assignment: CDR1 SEHNR and CDR2 FQNEAQ (reference sequence). This CDR3 has 14 residues. DNA for the CDR3: TGTGCCAGCAGCTTAGGGGAAACCGGAGATACGCAGTATTTT. Protein product: CASSLGETGDTQYF.

This clonotype was counted only a few times. The chain is built from TRBV10-3 and TRBJ2-1, with 10 bases that match TRBD1. Germline V gene lookup returns CDR1 ENHRY and CDR2 SYGVKD. The V gene end was trimmed by 0 bases and the J gene end by 5 bases; junction bases not matched to a gene: 4. This CDR3 contains 16 residues. CDR3 nucleotides: TGTGCCATCAGTGAGTCGACGGGGACAGGGGACAATGAGCAGTTCTTC. Its protein product is CAISESTGTGDNEQFF.

This clonotype was counted ten times or more. This chain joins TRBV12-3 or TRBV12-4 and TRBJ2-3; the match to TRBD2 covers 10 bases. V gave up 3 bases and J gave up 5 bases; unmatched junction bases: 5. The CDR3 is 15 residues long. This CDR3 reads CASSFLAGGIDTQYF. In nucleotides, the CDR3 is TGTGCCAGCAGTTTCTTAGCGGGAGGTATAGATACGCAGTATTTT.

This clonotype was observed many times. The V call is TRBV6-6, the J call TRBJ1-1; no definite D call. CDR3 length: 13 amino acids. The V gene lost 2 bases and the J gene lost 3 bases, with 7 bases spanning the gap. Looked up from germline, CDR1 is MNHNY and CDR2 is SVGAGI (reference sequence). The CDR3 coding sequence is TGTGCCAGCAGTTACCCTGGGGACACTGAAGCTTTCTTT. Translated: CASSYPGDTEAFF.

The rearrangement links TRBV12-3 or TRBV12-4 to TRBJ2-7; D unresolved. Trimming cost V 3 bases and J 2 bases, with 14 bases left between them. The CDR3 is 15 amino acids. The CDR3 DNA is TGTGCCAGCAGTTTGTATGCGATGATCCCCTACGAGCAGTACTTC. It yields the protein CASSLYAMIPYEQYF.